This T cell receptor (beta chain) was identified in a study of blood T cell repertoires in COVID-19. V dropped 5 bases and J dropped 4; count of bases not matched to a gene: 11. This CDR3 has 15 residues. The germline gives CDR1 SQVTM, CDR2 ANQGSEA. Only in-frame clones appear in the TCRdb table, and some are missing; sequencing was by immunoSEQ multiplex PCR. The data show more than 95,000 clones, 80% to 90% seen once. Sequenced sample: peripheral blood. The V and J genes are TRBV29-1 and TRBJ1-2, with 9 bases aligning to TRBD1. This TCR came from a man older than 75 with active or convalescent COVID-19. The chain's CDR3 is CSVPADRGFLYGYTF. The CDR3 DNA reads TGCAGCGTTCCCGCAGACAGGGGGTTCCTCTATGGCTACACCTTC. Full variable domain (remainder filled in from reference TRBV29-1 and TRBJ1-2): SAVISQKPSRDICQRGTSLTIQCQVDSQVTMMFWYRQQPGQSLTLIATANQGSEATYESGFVIDKFPISRPNLTFSTLTVSNMSPEDSSIYLCSVPADRGFLYGYTFGSGTRLTVV.